A selection of T cell receptor beta chains follows, all from one sample in a study of post-analysis software for immune sequencing data. One entry per CDR3 protein results from TCRdb running MiXCR on the PCR reads. In the table there are fewer than 600,000 distinct CDR3 sequences, under 55% of which are singletons. Sequenced material: blood. These receptors all stem from a girl between 5 and 17 years old with multiple sclerosis. The CDR3 runs from the conserved cysteine through the conserved F or W. The order of the fields is J gene, clone size, D gene, V gene, CDR3 DNA, CDR3 protein. D genes are given only for firm matches. The size field is filled for only some rows; it gives once, few, many or a size class.

>TRBJ2-7|-|-|TRBV29-1
TGCAGCGTTCTAGCGTCCTCCTACGAGCAGTACTTC
CSVLASSYEQYF
>TRBJ2-7|few|-|TRBV7-2
TGTGCCAGCAGCTTAGGACGGCTAGGCGAGCAGTACTTC
CASSLGRLGEQYF
>TRBJ1-4|few|-|TRBV7-2
TGTGCCAGCAGCTTGGCCCCGGCAGCAACTAATGAAAAACTGTTTTTT
CASSLAPAATNEKLFF
>TRBJ1-1|few|TRBD1|TRBV20-1
TGCAGTGCCTTGGAGGGGGCTGGCACTGAAGCTTTCTTT
CSALEGAGTEAFF
>TRBJ1-1|once|-|TRBV27
TGTGCCACCTCCCTTCAGGGCAACACTGAAGCTTTCTTT
CATSLQGNTEAFF
>TRBJ2-5|-|-|TRBV20-1
TGCAGTGCTATCTCTCGGACACCCCGAGAGACCCAGTACTTC
CSAISRTPRETQYF
>TRBJ2-5|-|TRBD2|TRBV19
TGTGCCAGTAATTTAGCGGGAGGGCCCGAGACCCAGTACTTC
CASNLAGGPETQYF
>TRBJ2-1|few|-|TRBV5-1
TGCGCCAGCAGCTTAGTGTCAGGGTCTTCGAGTGAGCAGTTCTTC
CASSLVSGSSSEQFF
>TRBJ2-7|-|TRBD2|TRBV9
TGTGCCAGCAGCGCGACAGCGGGAGGGCTTTACGAGCAGTACTTC
CASSATAGGLYEQYF
>TRBJ2-3|few|TRBD2|TRBV20-1
TGCAGTGCTCCGACTAGCGGGAGTCGGGGAGGCACAGATACGCAGTATTTT
CSAPTSGSRGGTDTQYF
>TRBJ2-7|many|-|TRBV12-3/TRBV12-4
TGTGCCAGCAGGGGGGACGGCTACGAGCAGTACTTC
CASRGDGYEQYF
>TRBJ1-5|-|-|TRBV7-4
TGTGCCAGCGGCGAAGGAGATACAACGGTAGGCCAGCATTTT
CASGEGDTTVGQHF
>TRBJ2-3|-|TRBD1|TRBV9
TGTGCCAGCAGCGTTGGACAGGGACAAGATACGCAGTATTTT
CASSVGQGQDTQYF
>TRBJ1-1|-|TRBD1|TRBV27
TGTGCCAGCAGAACCCAGGGGGCGAACACTGAAGCTTTCTTT
CASRTQGANTEAFF
>TRBJ1-1|few|-|TRBV29-1
TGCAGCGTTGATAGGGGGAACACTGAAGCTTTCTTT
CSVDRGNTEAFF
>TRBJ2-7|many|-|TRBV29-1
TGCAGCGTTGAGTGGGCAGAAGAGCCCTACGAGCAGTACTTC
CSVEWAEEPYEQYF
>TRBJ2-7|-|-|TRBV28
TGTGCCAGCAACCGACAATCCCTTCCCGGGTCCTACGAGCAGTACTTC
CASNRQSLPGSYEQYF
>TRBJ1-5|few|-|TRBV6-5
TGTGCCAGCAGTTATGGGGGGGCCGGTCAGCCCCAGCATTTT
CASSYGGAGQPQHF
>TRBJ2-7|once|TRBD2|TRBV20-1
TGCAGTGCGAAAACTAGCGGGAGTGAGTCCCAGTACTTC
CSAKTSGSESQYF
>TRBJ2-1|-|-|TRBV12-3/TRBV12-4
TGTGCCAGCGGACTCGTAACCCCTTACAATGAGCAGTTCTTC
CASGLVTPYNEQFF
>TRBJ1-1|-|TRBD1|TRBV7-9
TGTGCCAGCAGCTTACAGGGGGTCAACACTGAAGCTTTCTTT
CASSLQGVNTEAFF
>TRBJ1-5|-|TRBD1|TRBV6-1
TGTGCCAGCAGTGCTGGGACAGGGGGATCCTTTCGCAATCAGCCCCAGCATTTT
CASSAGTGGSFRNQPQHF
>TRBJ2-1|few|-|TRBV12-5
TGTGCTAGTGGGAGCGCCTCCTACAATGAGCAGTTCTTC
CASGSASYNEQFF
>TRBJ1-5|-|TRBD1|TRBV20-1
TGCAGTGCTAGAGACGGGACAGGGATTTGGGGGAATCAGCCCCAGCATTTT
CSARDGTGIWGNQPQHF
>TRBJ2-7|-|-|TRBV3-1
TGTGCCAGCAGCCAAGCTGGACTGTCCTACGAGCAGTACTTC
CASSQAGLSYEQYF